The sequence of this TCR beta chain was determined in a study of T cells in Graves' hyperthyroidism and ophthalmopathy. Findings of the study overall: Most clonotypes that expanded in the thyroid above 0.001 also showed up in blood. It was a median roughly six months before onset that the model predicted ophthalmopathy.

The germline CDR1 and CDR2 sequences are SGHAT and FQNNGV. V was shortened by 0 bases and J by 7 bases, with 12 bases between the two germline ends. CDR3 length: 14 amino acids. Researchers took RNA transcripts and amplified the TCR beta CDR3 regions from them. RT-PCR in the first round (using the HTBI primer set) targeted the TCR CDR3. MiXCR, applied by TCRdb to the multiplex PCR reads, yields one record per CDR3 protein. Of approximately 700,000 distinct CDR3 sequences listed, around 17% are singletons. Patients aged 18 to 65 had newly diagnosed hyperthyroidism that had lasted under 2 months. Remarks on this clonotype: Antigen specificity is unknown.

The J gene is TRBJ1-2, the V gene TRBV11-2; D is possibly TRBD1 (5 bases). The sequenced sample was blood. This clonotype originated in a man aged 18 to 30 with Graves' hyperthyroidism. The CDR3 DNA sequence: TGTGCCAGCAGCTTAGAACCCGACAGTAGTGGCTACACCTTC. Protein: CASSLEPDSSGYTF.